A few counts support the clone carrying this T cell receptor (beta chain). Antigen specificity is unknown. This entry comes from a study of blood T cells in healthy people across ages. Study conclusions and caveats: Underestimates were what the diversity estimates from one million T cells were considered to be. Age advanced and TCR beta diversity per million T cells fell, roughly linearly. Observed TCR beta diversity showed a strong correlation with the percentage of naive T cells as measured by flow cytometry.

Through a sample-barcoded 5' primer and a J-beta primer mix, a second PCR was run for 7 to 11 cycles. Every single cDNA molecule received a tag from a template-switch adaptor with 12 random nucleotides. TCRdb redid the calling of the 5' RACE reads with MiXCR, one entry per CDR3 protein. The sample lists about a million distinct CDR3 sequences; 35% to 45% were seen once. Sequencing was carried out using blood. The TCR comes from a man younger than 35 in good health.

The CDR3 DNA reads TGTGCCAGCAGCCAAGATTCTTCTACTACTAACTATGGCTACACCTTC. This encodes CASSQDSSTTNYGYTF. This chain connects TRBV4-2 to TRBJ1-2; the D is unclear. The germline CDR1 and CDR2 sequences are LGHNA and YNFKEQ. The CDR3 extends over 16 amino acids. V lost 0 bases to trimming and J lost 0 bases, with 11 bases between them.